These 17 T cell receptor beta chains originate from one sample sequenced in a study of blood T cell repertoires in COVID-19 (TCRdb year 2020). The receptor library was made with the immunoSEQ multiplex PCR assay. The immuneACCESS repertoire file appears here via TCRdb, limited to in-frame rearrangements. These files lack a portion of the clones; in checked studies, under half of the deficit traces to unresolved V genes, and the cause of the others is not known. Within this sample are 490,000 or so clones, with less than 90% of them counted one time only. Around 7.9% of the sample goes to the ten largest clones. The sample taken for sequencing was PBMCs or T cells enriched from blood (not recorded which). These receptors came from a woman between 55 and 75 years old who had recovered from COVID-19.

This clone appeared a single time. This chain uses TRBV7-2 with TRBJ2-1; 11 bases align to TRBD2. The CDR3 sequence is 16 residues long. V trimming: 5 bases; J trimming: 5 bases; junction bases outside the gene matches: 8. CDR1 is SGHTA, CDR2 FQGNSA, per germline. The CDR3 nucleotides are TGTGCCAGCAGCACCCCACTAGCGGGGGTGGACAATGAGCAGTTCTTC. Translated: CASSTPLAGVDNEQFF.

DNA of the CDR3: TGTGCCAGCAGTACAGGGAAGAATCAGCCCCAGCATTTT. Translation gives CASSTGKNQPQHF. The chain couples TRBV6-5 to TRBJ1-5; tentative D call: TRBD1 (6 bases). Germline CDR1 is MNHEY and CDR2 is SVGAGI. The CDR3 has 13 residues. The V end lost 5 bases, the J end lost 4 bases, and 9 bases lay between the germline ends.

This chain connects TRBV29-1 to TRBJ1-4; the D is unclear. CDR3 length equals 13 residues. The V and J ends lost 3 bases and 2 bases respectively, with 7 bases between them. Germline V gene sequence: CDR1 SQVTM, CDR2 ANQGSEA. CDR3 sequence (DNA): TGCAGCGTTGAGTCGGGTACTAATGAAAAACTGTTTTTT. Translating gives CSVESGTNEKLFF.

This sequence joins TRBV18 and TRBJ2-7; 8 nucleotides align to TRBD1. The CDR3 is 13 residues long. Germline CDR1 KGHSH, CDR2 LQKENI. J was trimmed by 6 bases and V by 3 bases; bases with no gene match: 4. CDR3 amino acids: CASSPSGQGEQYF. In DNA, the CDR3 is TGTGCCAGCTCACCCTCCGGACAGGGCGAGCAGTACTTC.

J is TRBJ2-3 and V is TRBV30; D is undetermined. The V end lost 2 bases, the J end lost 5 bases, and 11 bases lay between the germline ends. The CDR3 runs 13 residues. CDR1 and CDR2 from the germline V gene are GTSNPN and SVGIG (reference sequence). DNA of the CDR3: TGTGCCTGGAGTAGAAGCGCCGTAGATACGCAGTATTTT. The encoded protein is CAWSRSAVDTQYF.

The J gene is TRBJ1-4, the V gene TRBV4-1, with D perhaps TRBD1 (5 bases). The CDR3 spans 17 residues. Trimming cost V 3 bases and J 4 bases, with 18 bases left between them. The germline V gene has CDR1 MGHRA and CDR2 YSYEKL. CDR3 residues: CASSHRGPQGINEKLFF. In DNA form, the CDR3 reads TGCGCCAGCAGCCATAGAGGTCCTCAGGGCATTAATGAAAAACTGTTTTTT.

CDR3 bases: TGTGCCAGCAGCTTAGAGGTCGAGGCTTTCTTT. It yields the protein CASSLEVEAFF. V gene TRBV11-3 combines with J gene TRBJ1-1; D gene uncertain. This CDR3 has 11 residues. Looked up from germline, CDR1 is SGHNT and CDR2 is YENEEA. V lost 0 bases, J lost 11 bases, and 7 bases lay in between.

There are a few counts of this clone. V usage is TRBV3-1 (or the pseudogene TRBV3-2) and J usage is TRBJ1-1, with D hard to call. Germline CDR1 is LGHDT and CDR2 is YNNKEL (reference sequence). V dropped 3 bases and J dropped 6 bases, with 8 bases sitting between them. This CDR3 has 12 amino acids. The CDR3 bases are TGTGCCAGCAGCCACAGGCCCCCTGAAGCTTTCTTT. This encodes CASSHRPPEAFF.

The CDR3: CASSIEGVTEAFF. The CDR3 nucleotides are TGTGCCAGTAGTATAGAAGGGGTCACTGAAGCTTTCTTT. This sequence joins TRBV19 and TRBJ1-1, with TRBD1 as a possible D gene (5 bases). From germline, CDR1 is LNHDA and CDR2 SQIVND (reference sequence). This CDR3 comprises 13 residues. V was pared by 0 bases and J by 4 bases, with 6 bases between.

V is TRBV4-1 and J is TRBJ1-3; 7 positions match TRBD1. V was clipped by 3 bases and J by 4 bases; unmatched bases: 12. The germline gives CDR1 MGHRA, CDR2 YSYEKL. This CDR3 comprises 17 residues. The CDR3 sequence is CASSQSTGNSIGNTIYF. The CDR3 DNA reads TGCGCCAGCAGCCAGTCGACAGGGAACTCGATCGGAAACACCATATATTTT.

The J gene is TRBJ2-5, the V gene TRBV28; D remains unclear. CDR1 MDHEN and CDR2 SYDVKM come from the germline V gene. V shed 6 bases and J shed 2 bases, with 10 bases lying between them. CDR3 length: 13 residues. The CDR3 coding sequence is TGTGCCAGCAGAAACAGCAATCAAGAGACCCAGTACTTC. Translated, it gives CASRNSNQETQYF.

The chain has TRBV12-5 and TRBJ1-2; 9 bases are shared with TRBD1. From germline, CDR1 is LGHNT and CDR2 FRNRAP. The CDR3 has 13 amino acids. Trimming at V came to 7 bases and at J to 8 bases, leaving 8 bases not matched to a gene. The CDR3 region is CASALQGAGGYTF. The DNA for the CDR3 is TGTGCTAGTGCCCTACAGGGGGCAGGGGGCTACACCTTC.

The chain joins TRBV20-1 to TRBJ1-5; D may be TRBD1 (5 bases). The CDR3 extends over 14 amino acids. CDR1 is DFQATT and CDR2 is SNEGSKA in the germline V gene (reference sequence). V lost 3 bases, J lost 1 base, and 10 bases lay in between. As DNA, the CDR3 is TGCAGTGCTAGTCGCGGGGACAGCAATCAGCCCCAGCATTTT. Encoded protein: CSASRGDSNQPQHF.

CDR3 region: CAISEGQGGYTF. The CDR3 DNA sequence: TGTGCCATCAGTGAGGGGCAGGGGGGCTACACCTTC. This chain connects TRBV10-3 to TRBJ1-2; D is perhaps TRBD1 (6 bases). The ends were cut back, 2 bases at V and 8 bases at J, with 9 bases in the middle. The CDR3 spans 12 residues. The germline V gene has CDR1 ENHRY and CDR2 SYGVKD.

The V gene is TRBV5-4, the J gene TRBJ2-1, with TRBD2 matching over 10 bases. Germline values: CDR1 SGHNT, CDR2 YYREEE (reference sequence). The CDR3 runs to 15 residues. Trimming removed 7 bases from V and 7 bases from J; junction bases left unmatched: 11. CDR3 DNA sequence: TGTGCCAGCTCTCTAAGCGGGGGGGCCTCAAATGAGCAGTTCTTC. It is translated as CASSLSGGASNEQFF.

V usage is TRBV5-1 and J usage is TRBJ2-7, with a tentative D call TRBD1 (5 bases). The CDR3 has 14 residues. CDR1 is SGHRS and CDR2 is YFSETQ in the germline V gene. The V end was cut by 0 bases, the J end by 7 bases, with 14 bases between. CDR3 sequence reads: CASSLVVQGSEQYF. The CDR3 DNA reads as TGCGCCAGCAGCTTGGTGGTCCAGGGATCGGAGCAGTACTTC.

This clone was seen more than once but under ten times. The V and J genes are TRBV27 and TRBJ1-6; D not resolved. V was trimmed by 1 base and J by 11 bases, leaving 15 bases between them. The CDR3 loop spans 15 amino acids. The germline V gene encodes CDR1 MNHEY and CDR2 SMNVEV (reference sequence). The CDR3 reads CASSLYPTGDPPLHF. The CDR3 coding sequence is TGTGCCAGCAGTTTATACCCCACCGGGGATCCACCCCTCCACTTT.